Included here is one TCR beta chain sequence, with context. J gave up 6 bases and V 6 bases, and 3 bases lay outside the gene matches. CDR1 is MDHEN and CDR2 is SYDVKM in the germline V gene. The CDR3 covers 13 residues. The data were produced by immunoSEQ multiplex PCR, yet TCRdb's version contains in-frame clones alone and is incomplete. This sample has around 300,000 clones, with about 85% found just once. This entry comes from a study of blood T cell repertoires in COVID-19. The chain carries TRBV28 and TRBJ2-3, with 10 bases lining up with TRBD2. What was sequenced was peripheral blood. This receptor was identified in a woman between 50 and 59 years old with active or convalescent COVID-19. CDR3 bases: TGTGCCAGCAGGTCTAGCGGGAGTGATACGCAGTATTTT. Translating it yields CASRSSGSDTQYF.